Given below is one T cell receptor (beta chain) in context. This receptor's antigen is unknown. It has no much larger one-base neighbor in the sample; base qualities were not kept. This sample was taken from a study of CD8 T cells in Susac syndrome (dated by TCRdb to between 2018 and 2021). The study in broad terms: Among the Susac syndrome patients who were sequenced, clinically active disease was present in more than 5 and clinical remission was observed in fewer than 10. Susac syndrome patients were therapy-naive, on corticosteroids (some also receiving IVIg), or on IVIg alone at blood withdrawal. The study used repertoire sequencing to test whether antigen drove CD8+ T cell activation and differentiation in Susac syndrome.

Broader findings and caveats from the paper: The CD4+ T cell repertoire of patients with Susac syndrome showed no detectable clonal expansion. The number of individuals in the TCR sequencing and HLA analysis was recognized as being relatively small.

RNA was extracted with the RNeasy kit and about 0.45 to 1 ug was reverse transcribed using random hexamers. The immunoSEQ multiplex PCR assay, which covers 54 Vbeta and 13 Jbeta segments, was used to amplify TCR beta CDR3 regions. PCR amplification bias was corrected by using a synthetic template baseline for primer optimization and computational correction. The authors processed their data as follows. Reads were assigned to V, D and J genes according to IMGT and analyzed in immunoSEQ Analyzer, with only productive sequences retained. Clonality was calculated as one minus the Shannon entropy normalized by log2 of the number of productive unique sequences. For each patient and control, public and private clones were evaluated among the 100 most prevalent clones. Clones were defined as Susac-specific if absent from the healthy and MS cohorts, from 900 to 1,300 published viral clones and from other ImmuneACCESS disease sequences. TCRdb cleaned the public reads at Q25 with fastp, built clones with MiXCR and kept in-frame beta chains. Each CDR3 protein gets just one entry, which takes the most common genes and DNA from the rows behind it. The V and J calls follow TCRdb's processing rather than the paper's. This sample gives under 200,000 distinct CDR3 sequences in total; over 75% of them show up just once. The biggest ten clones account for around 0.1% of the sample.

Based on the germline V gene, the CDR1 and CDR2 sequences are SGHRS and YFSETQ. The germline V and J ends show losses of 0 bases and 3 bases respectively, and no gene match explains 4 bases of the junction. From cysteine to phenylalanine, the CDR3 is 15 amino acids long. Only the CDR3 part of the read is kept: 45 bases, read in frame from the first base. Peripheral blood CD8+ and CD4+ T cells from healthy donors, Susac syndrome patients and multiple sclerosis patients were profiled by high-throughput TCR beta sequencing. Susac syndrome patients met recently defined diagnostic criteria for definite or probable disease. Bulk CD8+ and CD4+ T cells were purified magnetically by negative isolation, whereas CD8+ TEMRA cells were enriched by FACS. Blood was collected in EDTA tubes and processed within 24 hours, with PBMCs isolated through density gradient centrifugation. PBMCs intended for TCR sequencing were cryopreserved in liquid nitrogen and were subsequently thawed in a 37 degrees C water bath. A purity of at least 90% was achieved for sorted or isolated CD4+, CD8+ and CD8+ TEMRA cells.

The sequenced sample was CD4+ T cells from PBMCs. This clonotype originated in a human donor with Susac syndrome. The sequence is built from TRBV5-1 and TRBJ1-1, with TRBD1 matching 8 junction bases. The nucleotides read TGCGCCAGCAGCTTGGGTCAGGGGGCTTACACTGAAGCTTTCTTT. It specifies CASSLGQGAYTEAFF.